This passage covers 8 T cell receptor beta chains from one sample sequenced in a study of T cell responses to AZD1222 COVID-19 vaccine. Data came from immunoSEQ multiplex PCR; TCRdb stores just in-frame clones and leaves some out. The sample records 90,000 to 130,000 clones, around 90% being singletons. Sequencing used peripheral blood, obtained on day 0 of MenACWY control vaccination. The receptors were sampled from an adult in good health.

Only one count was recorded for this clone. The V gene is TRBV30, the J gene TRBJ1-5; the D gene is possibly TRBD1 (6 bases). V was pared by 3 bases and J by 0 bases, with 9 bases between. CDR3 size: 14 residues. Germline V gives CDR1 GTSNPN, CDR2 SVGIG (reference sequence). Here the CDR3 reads CAWRDSSSNQPQHF. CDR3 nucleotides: TGTGCCTGGAGGGACAGCAGTAGCAATCAGCCCCAGCATTTT.

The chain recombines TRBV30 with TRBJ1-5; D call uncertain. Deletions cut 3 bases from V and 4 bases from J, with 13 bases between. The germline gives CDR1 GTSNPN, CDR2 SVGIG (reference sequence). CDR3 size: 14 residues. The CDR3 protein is CAWSPGSLNQPQHF. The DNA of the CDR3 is TGTGCCTGGAGCCCGGGTTCCCTTAATCAGCCCCAGCATTTT.

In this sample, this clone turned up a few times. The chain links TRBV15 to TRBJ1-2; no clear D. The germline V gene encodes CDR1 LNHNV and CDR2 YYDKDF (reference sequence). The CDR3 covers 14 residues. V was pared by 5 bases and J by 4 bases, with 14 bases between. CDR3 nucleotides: TGTGCCACCAGCCCCCAGGAAGCCTCCTATGGCTACACCTTC. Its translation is CATSPQEASYGYTF.

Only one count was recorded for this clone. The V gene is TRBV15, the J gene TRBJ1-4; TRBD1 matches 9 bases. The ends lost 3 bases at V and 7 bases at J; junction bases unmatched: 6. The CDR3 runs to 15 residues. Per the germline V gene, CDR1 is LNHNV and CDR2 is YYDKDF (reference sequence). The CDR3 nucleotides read TGTGCCACCAGCAGGGGGACAGGGCGGGGTGAAAAACTGTTTTTT. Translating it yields CATSRGTGRGEKLFF.

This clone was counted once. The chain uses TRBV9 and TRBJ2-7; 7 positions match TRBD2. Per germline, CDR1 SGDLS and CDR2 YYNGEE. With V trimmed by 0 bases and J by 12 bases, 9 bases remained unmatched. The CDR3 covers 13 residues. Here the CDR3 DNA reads TGTGCCAGCAGCGTAGTCGAGGGAGGGACCCGGTACTTC. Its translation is CASSVVEGGTRYF. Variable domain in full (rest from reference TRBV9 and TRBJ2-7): DSGVTQTPKHLITATGQRVTLRCSPRSGDLSVYWYQQSLDQGLQFLIQYYNGEERAKGNILERFSAQQFPDLHSELNLSSLELGDSALYFCASSVVEGGTRYFGPGTRLTVT.

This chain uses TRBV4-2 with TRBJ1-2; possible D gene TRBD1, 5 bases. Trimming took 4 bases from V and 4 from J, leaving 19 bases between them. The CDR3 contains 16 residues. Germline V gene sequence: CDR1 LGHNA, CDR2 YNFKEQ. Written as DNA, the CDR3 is TGTGCCAGCAGCCCGAGACAGACGGATGGGGCCTATGGCTACACCTTC. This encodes CASSPRQTDGAYGYTF.

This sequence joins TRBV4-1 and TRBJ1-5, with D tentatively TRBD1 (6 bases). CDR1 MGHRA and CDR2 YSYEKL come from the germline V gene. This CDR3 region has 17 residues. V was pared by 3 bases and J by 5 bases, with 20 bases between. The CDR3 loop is CASSHPVGGKRDQPQHF. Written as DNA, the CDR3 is TGCGCCAGCAGCCACCCAGTAGGGGGAAAGAGGGATCAGCCCCAGCATTTT.

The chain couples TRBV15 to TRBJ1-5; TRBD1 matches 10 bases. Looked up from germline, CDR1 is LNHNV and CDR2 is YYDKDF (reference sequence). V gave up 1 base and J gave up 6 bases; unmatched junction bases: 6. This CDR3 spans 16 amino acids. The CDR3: CATSRVGGQGTQPQHF. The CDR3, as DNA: TGTGCCACCAGCAGAGTAGGGGGACAGGGGACTCAGCCCCAGCATTTT.